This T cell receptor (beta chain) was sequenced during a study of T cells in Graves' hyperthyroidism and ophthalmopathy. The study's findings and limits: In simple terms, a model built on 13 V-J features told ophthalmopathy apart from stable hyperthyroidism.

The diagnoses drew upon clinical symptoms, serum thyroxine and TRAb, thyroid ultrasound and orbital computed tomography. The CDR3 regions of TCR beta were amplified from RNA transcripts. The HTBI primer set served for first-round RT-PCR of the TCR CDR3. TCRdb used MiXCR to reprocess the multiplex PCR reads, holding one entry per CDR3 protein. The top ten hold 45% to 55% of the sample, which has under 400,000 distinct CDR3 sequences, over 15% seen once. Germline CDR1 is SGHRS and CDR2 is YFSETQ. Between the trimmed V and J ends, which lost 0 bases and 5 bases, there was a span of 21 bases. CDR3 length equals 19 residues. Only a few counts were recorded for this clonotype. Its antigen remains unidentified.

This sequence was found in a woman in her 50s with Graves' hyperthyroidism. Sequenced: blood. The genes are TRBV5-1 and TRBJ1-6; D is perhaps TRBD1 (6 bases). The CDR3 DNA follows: TGCGCCAGCAGCTTGGGGGGGGCGGGTCAGGTGATTCATAATTCACCCCTCCACTTT. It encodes CASSLGGAGQVIHNSPLHF.